These 30 T cell receptor beta chains originate from one sample sequenced in a study of response to subunit inactivated influenza vaccine. TCRdb re-derived calls from the RT-PCR reads in MiXCR, one entry per CDR3 protein. Of fewer than 600,000 distinct CDR3 sequences listed, around 7.7% are singletons. The input for sequencing was PBMCs from blood, taken less than 30 months after vaccination. The receptors shown here come from a man between 50 and 69 years old who received an inactivated influenza vaccine.

In its sample, this clonotype was seen many times. The chain is built from TRBV11-1 and TRBJ1-3; D not resolved. Trimming removed 1 base from V and 0 bases from J, with 22 bases in between. The CDR3 is 20 amino acids. The germline V gene has CDR1 SGHAT and CDR2 FQDESV (reference sequence). The CDR3 bases are TGTGCCAGCAGCTTAGGAGTCGTTTGGGCGGAGGACTCCTCTGGAAACACCATATATTTT. It codes for CASSLGVVWAEDSSGNTIYF.

This clonotype appeared many times. The chain combines TRBV6-2 or TRBV6-3 with TRBJ1-2; D remains ambiguous. The germline CDR1 and CDR2 sequences are MNHEY and SVGEGT. V was cut by 2 bases and J by 6 bases, with 4 bases left in between. The CDR3 extends over 11 amino acids. The DNA of the CDR3 is TGTGCCAGCAGTTACCAGGATGGCTACACCTTC. This sequence encodes CASSYQDGYTF.

This clonotype was detected only a few times. The chain carries TRBV6-2 or TRBV6-3 and TRBJ1-6; the D is unclear. The CDR3 length is 14 residues. Trimming cost V 7 bases and J 3 bases, with 10 bases left between them. Germline V gene sequence: CDR1 MNHEY, CDR2 SVGEGT. The CDR3 is CASKWQNYNSPLHF. Here the CDR3 DNA reads TGTGCCAGCAAGTGGCAGAACTATAATTCACCCCTCCACTTT.

This clonotype was counted many times. The V gene is TRBV3-1, the J gene TRBJ1-5; D uncertain. Trimming removed 0 bases from V and 10 bases from J, with 10 bases in between. Germline V gene data show CDR1 as LGHDT and CDR2 as YNNKEL (reference sequence). The CDR3 has 13 amino acids. CDR3 nucleotides: TGTGCCAGCAGCCAAGAACGCCAGGCACCCCAGCATTTT. Translation gives CASSQERQAPQHF.

This clonotype was picked up a small number of times. The chain carries TRBV9 and TRBJ2-7; 9 bases fit TRBD1. CDR3 length: 14 residues. Losses at the gene ends were 0 bases for V and 4 bases for J; bases not matched to a gene: 2. CDR1 and CDR2 (germline): SGDLS, YYNGEE. CDR3 residues: CASSVGGQGYEQYF. The CDR3 DNA reads TGTGCCAGCAGCGTAGGGGGACAGGGTTACGAGCAGTACTTC.

This clonotype was picked up a small number of times. The chain employs TRBV6-5 and TRBJ2-3, with D possibly TRBD1 on 6 matching bases. This CDR3 is built from 14 residues. Germline V gene data show CDR1 as MNHEY and CDR2 as SVGAGI. Trimming removed 1 base from V and 5 bases from J, with 10 bases in between. CDR3: CASSYFGDKDTQYF. Here the CDR3 DNA reads TGTGCCAGCAGTTACTTTGGGGACAAAGATACGCAGTATTTT.

The gene calls are TRBV7-6 and TRBJ2-3; TRBD1 aligns across 7 bases. The CDR3 length is 16 residues. V dropped 6 bases and J dropped 0; count of bases not matched to a gene: 9. The germline CDR1 and CDR2 sequences are SGHVS and FNYEAQ. The CDR3 DNA is TGTGCCAGCAGTTTTACTGACAGGGACAGCACAGATACGCAGTATTTT. Translation: CASSFTDRDSTDTQYF. The complete variable domain, with remaining parts taken from reference TRBV7-6 and TRBJ2-3, reads GAGVSQSPRYKVTKRGQDVALRCDPISGHVSLYWYRQALGQGPEFLTYFNYEAQQDKSGLPNDRFSAERPEGSISTLTIQRTEQRDSAMYRCASSFTDRDSTDTQYFGPGTRLTVL.

This clonotype was recorded many times. V usage is TRBV12-3 or TRBV12-4 and J usage is TRBJ1-1; 8 nucleotides line up with TRBD1. The CDR3 sequence is 15 residues long. Losses at the gene ends were 5 bases for V and 5 bases for J; bases not matched to a gene: 10. DNA for the CDR3: TGTGCCAGCAGTCGGACAGGGCTTGGTGAGACTGAAGCTTTCTTT. The encoded protein is CASSRTGLGETEAFF.

This clonotype was counted between two and nine times. The chain has TRBV24-1 and TRBJ2-3, with TRBD2 identical over 12 bases. Germline lookup yields CDR1 KGHDR and CDR2 SFDVKD. V shed 1 base and J 3 bases; nucleotides not matched to a gene: 4. CDR3 length equals 17 residues. The CDR3 coding sequence is TGTGCCACCAGTGATTTTACTAGCGGGAGGTTTACAGATACGCAGTATTTT. Protein sequence: CATSDFTSGRFTDTQYF.

This clonotype has ten or more counts. This chain joins TRBV6-1 and TRBJ1-5; no definite D call. V was trimmed by 6 bases and J by 2 bases, leaving 14 bases between them. In germline, CDR1 is MNHNS, CDR2 SASEGT. The CDR3 consists of 15 residues. CDR3 nucleotides: TGTGCCAGCAGCGCCTCAGTGGGAGGCAATCAGCCCCAGCATTTT. Amino acids: CASSASVGGNQPQHF.

This clonotype was detected a few times. The gene calls are TRBV28 and TRBJ2-1; D is ambiguous. Germline V CDR1 and CDR2: MDHEN, SYDVKM. CDR3 length: 16 amino acids. The V and J ends lost 5 bases and 0 bases respectively, with 14 bases between them. The CDR3 sequence is CASSDLSGSSYNEQFF. CDR3 coding DNA: TGTGCCAGCAGTGACTTGTCTGGCTCCTCCTACAATGAGCAGTTCTTC.

This chain joins TRBV12-3 or TRBV12-4 and TRBJ2-1; TRBD1 matches 8 bases. This CDR3 spans 16 amino acids. V shed 5 bases, J shed 7 bases, and the junction held 13 bases outside the gene matches. The CDR3 DNA reads TGTGCCAGCAGTCCACACACTGGACAGGGAAGTAATGAGCAGTTCTTC. It translates to CASSPHTGQGSNEQFF.

The V call is TRBV5-5, the J call TRBJ1-1; no reliable D call. Germline CDR1 reads SGHKS; CDR2 reads YYEKEE (reference sequence). CDR3 length: 12 residues. Trimming pared 0 bases from V and 7 bases from J, leaving 7 bases between. CDR3 in amino acids: CASSLVGYEAFF. The CDR3 coding sequence is TGTGCCAGCAGCTTGGTGGGTTATGAAGCTTTCTTT.

The chain is built from TRBV20-1 and TRBJ2-3; tentative D call: TRBD2 (6 bases). The germline gives CDR1 DFQATT, CDR2 SNEGSKA (reference sequence). V was shortened by 0 bases and J by 0 bases, with 13 bases between the two germline ends. There are 16 residues in the CDR3. CDR3 sequence: CSARDLGGWSTDTQYF. In nucleotides, the CDR3 is TGCAGTGCTAGAGATCTTGGGGGGTGGAGCACAGATACGCAGTATTTT.

The gene calls are TRBV24-1 and TRBJ2-5, with a tentative D call TRBD2 (7 bases). Germline V gives CDR1 KGHDR, CDR2 SFDVKD. Trimming shortened V by 1 base and J by 5 bases, and 13 bases separated the two germline ends. This CDR3 comprises 15 residues. Here the CDR3 reads CATSDFRGGGETQYF. CDR3 DNA sequence: TGTGCCACCAGTGATTTCCGCGGGGGCGGTGAGACCCAGTACTTC.

This clonotype was observed at least ten times. The chain is built from TRBV7-2 and TRBJ2-3; tentatively, D is TRBD1 (6 bases). Trimming left V 2 bases short and J 8 bases short, with 20 bases between. The CDR3 totals 16 residues. Germline values: CDR1 SGHTA, CDR2 FQGNSA. The CDR3 bases are TGTGCCAGCAGCTTATCCCCGACAGGTGCGGGTAGTACGCAGTATTTT. Translating it yields CASSLSPTGAGSTQYF.

This clonotype appeared a few times. The J gene is TRBJ2-5, the V gene TRBV4-1, with a weak D call TRBD2 (7 bases). The V end was cut by 0 bases, the J end by 3 bases, with 26 bases between. Germline lookup yields CDR1 MGHRA and CDR2 YSYEKL. The CDR3 is 20 amino acids. CDR3 residues: CASSQDWAGDTTSSKETQYF. In DNA, the CDR3 is TGCGCCAGCAGCCAAGACTGGGCGGGGGACACGACTAGCTCTAAAGAGACCCAGTACTTC.

The chain recombines TRBV30 with TRBJ1-4, with D unclear. V lost 1 base and J 3 bases, leaving 6 bases between the germline ends. This CDR3 comprises 13 residues. Germline V gene lookup returns CDR1 GTSNPN and CDR2 SVGIG (reference sequence). DNA for the CDR3: TGTGCCTGGAGTGACACCTCTAATGAAAAACTGTTTTTT. It is translated as CAWSDTSNEKLFF.

This clonotype was counted ten times or more. The J gene is TRBJ2-5, the V gene TRBV27, with 7 bases identical to TRBD1. There are 14 residues in the CDR3. Germline V gene lookup returns CDR1 MNHEY and CDR2 SMNVEV (reference sequence). J was trimmed by 2 bases and V by 3 bases; bases with no gene match: 3. The CDR3 loop reads CASSLTGRQETQYF. The CDR3 DNA reads as TGTGCCAGCAGTTTGACAGGGCGGCAAGAGACCCAGTACTTC.

This clonotype was counted ten times or more. This chain uses TRBV7-2 with TRBJ2-7; D may be TRBD1 or TRBD2 (5 bases each). CDR3 length equals 17 residues. V lost 3 bases and J 0 bases, leaving 18 bases between the germline ends. Germline V gives CDR1 SGHTA, CDR2 FQGNSA. CDR3 bases: TGTGCCAGCAGCTTCGACAGAGACTACACAGTCTCCTACGAGCAGTACTTC. Translating it yields CASSFDRDYTVSYEQYF.

The rearrangement uses TRBV6-1 and TRBJ1-2, with D uncertain. Germline V gene lookup returns CDR1 MNHNS and CDR2 SASEGT. V was pared by 6 bases and J by 0 bases, with 11 bases between. CDR3 length: 14 residues. CDR3 bases: TGTGCCAGCAGGCGCCTAGGAGCTAACTATGGCTACACCTTC. Its translation: CASRRLGANYGYTF.

This clonotype was counted a few times. The V and J genes are TRBV11-2 and TRBJ2-3, with 13 positions matching TRBD2. After removal of 5 bases from V and 7 bases from J, the junction contained 6 bases not matched to a gene. The CDR3 consists of 15 residues. Germline V lookup: CDR1 SGHAT, CDR2 FQNNGV. The chain's CDR3 is CASSTTSGRVNTQYF. CDR3 in DNA: TGTGCCAGCAGCACTACTAGCGGGAGGGTGAATACGCAGTATTTT.

This clonotype was seen many times. The chain has TRBV5-1 and TRBJ1-2; no reliable D call. Germline lookup yields CDR1 SGHRS and CDR2 YFSETQ. Between the trimmed V and J ends, which lost 2 bases and 2 bases, there was a span of 10 bases. This CDR3 spans 14 amino acids. DNA for the CDR3: TGCGCCAGCAGCTTCCAGCCGCAAAACTATGGCTACACCTTC. Translation: CASSFQPQNYGYTF.

This clonotype appeared a few times. The chain carries TRBV12-3 or TRBV12-4 and TRBJ2-1; 7 bases agree with TRBD2. This CDR3 spans 17 amino acids. V shed 7 bases and J 5 bases; nucleotides not matched to a gene: 17. CDR3 amino acids: CASILLREGVPHNEQFF. Written as DNA, the CDR3 is TGTGCCAGCATCCTATTAAGGGAGGGCGTCCCTCACAATGAGCAGTTCTTC.

The chain links TRBV5-5 to TRBJ1-4; D may be TRBD1 (5 bases). Germline-derived CDR1 and CDR2 are SGHKS and YYEKEE (reference sequence). The CDR3 runs to 15 residues. V lost 1 base and J 4 bases, leaving 11 bases between the germline ends. In nucleotides, the CDR3 is TGTGCCAGCAGCTTGTCCGCAGGGCATAATGAAAAACTGTTTTTT. This codes for CASSLSAGHNEKLFF. The full variable domain, in which reference TRBV5-5 and TRBJ1-4 provide the parts outside the CDR3, is DAGVTQSPTHLIKTRGQQVTLRCSPISGHKSVSWYQQVLGQGPQFIFQYYEKEERGRGNFPDRFSARQFPNYSSELNVNALLLGDSALYLCASSLSAGHNEKLFFGSGTQLSVL.

This clonotype has just a few counts. The chain is built from TRBV6-2 or TRBV6-3 and TRBJ2-7; 8 bases line up with TRBD2. This CDR3 comprises 15 residues. J lost 5 bases, V lost 0 bases, and 6 bases had no gene match. Germline values: CDR1 MNHEY, CDR2 SVGEGT. The CDR3 DNA is TGTGCCAGCAGTTACTCTACGGGAGGGCCCCACGAGCAGTACTTC. Encoded protein: CASSYSTGGPHEQYF.

This clonotype was seen more than once but under ten times. The chain has TRBV5-1 and TRBJ1-3, with D uncertain. V lost 0 bases and J 4 bases, leaving 14 bases between the germline ends. Germline V CDR1 and CDR2: SGHRS, YFSETQ. This CDR3 comprises 16 residues. CDR3: CASSLAGGNSGNTIYF. The DNA of the CDR3 is TGCGCCAGCAGCTTGGCCGGTGGCAACTCGGGAAACACCATATATTTT.

This clonotype was counted between two and nine times. This chain links TRBV20-1 with TRBJ2-7; TRBD1 matches at 7 bases. CDR1 DFQATT and CDR2 SNEGSKA come from the germline V gene (reference sequence). The V gene end was trimmed by 5 bases and the J gene end by 3 bases; junction bases not matched to a gene: 1. This CDR3 is 11 amino acids long. CDR3 DNA sequence: TGCAGTGCTTACAGGGGCTACGAGCAGTACTTC. This codes for CSAYRGYEQYF.

The V and J genes are TRBV7-8 and TRBJ2-3, with D perhaps matching TRBD2 (6 bases). CDR1 and CDR2 from the germline V gene are SGHVS and FQNEAQ. Trimming shortened V by 0 bases and J by 2 bases, and 12 bases separated the two germline ends. The CDR3 consists of 16 residues. The CDR3 DNA reads TGTGCCAGCAGCTTAGCGACTAGGACCCTCACAGATACGCAGTATTTT. Amino acid sequence: CASSLATRTLTDTQYF.

This clonotype was found a few times. The chain has TRBV29-1 and TRBJ2-2, with TRBD1 identical over 7 bases. CDR1 SQVTM and CDR2 ANQGSEA come from the germline V gene. V lost 6 bases to trimming and J lost 5 bases; unmatched junction nucleotides: 9. The CDR3 is 14 residues long. The CDR3 sequence: CSVPDRVETGELFF. The CDR3 DNA reads TGCAGCGTCCCCGACAGGGTAGAAACCGGGGAGCTGTTTTTT.